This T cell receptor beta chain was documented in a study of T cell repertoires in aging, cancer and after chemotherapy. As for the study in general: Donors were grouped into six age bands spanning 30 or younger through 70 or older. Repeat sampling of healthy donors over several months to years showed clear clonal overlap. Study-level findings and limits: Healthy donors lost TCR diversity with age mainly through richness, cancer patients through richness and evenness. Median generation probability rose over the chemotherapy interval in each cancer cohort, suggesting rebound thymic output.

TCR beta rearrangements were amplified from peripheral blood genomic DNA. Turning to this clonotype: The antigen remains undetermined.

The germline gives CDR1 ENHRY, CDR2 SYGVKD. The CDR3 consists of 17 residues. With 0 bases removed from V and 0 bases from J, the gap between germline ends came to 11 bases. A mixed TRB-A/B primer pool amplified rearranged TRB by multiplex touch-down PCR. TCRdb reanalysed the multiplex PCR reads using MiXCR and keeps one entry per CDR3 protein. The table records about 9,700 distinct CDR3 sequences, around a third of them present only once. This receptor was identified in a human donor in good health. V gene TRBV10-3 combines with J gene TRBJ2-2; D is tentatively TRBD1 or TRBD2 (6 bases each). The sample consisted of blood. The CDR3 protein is CAISESKGEANTGELFF. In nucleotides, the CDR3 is TGTGCCATCAGTGAGTCGAAGGGGGAGGCGAACACCGGGGAGCTGTTTTTT.